This TCR beta chain was captured in a study of blood T cell repertoires in COVID-19. Study-wide context: Donors in the United States, Italy and Spain gave samples during acute or convalescent COVID-19. Sources were T cells, B-cell-depleted T cells, or PBMCs; the material itself was cDNA or gDNA.

Libraries were prepared by immunoSEQ multiplex PCR; TCRdb keeps only in-frame clonotypes and omits some of them. The profile shows hundreds of thousands of clones, less than 90% of them singletons. The CDR3 has 13 residues. Germline V gives CDR1 LNHDA, CDR2 SQIVND (reference sequence). V shed 9 bases and J 3 bases; nucleotides not matched to a gene: 7. The J gene is TRBJ1-1, the V gene TRBV19, with 7 bases matching TRBD1. The source of this sequence is an elderly woman with active or convalescent COVID-19. Sequences were obtained from peripheral blood. CDR3: CASRTGVYTEAFF. The CDR3 DNA sequence: TGTGCCAGCCGCACAGGGGTGTACACTGAAGCTTTCTTT.